Listed here are 32 T cell receptor beta chains from one sample, sequenced in a study of prognosis after radiotherapy for stage I lung cancer (dated by TCRdb to the early 2020s). Instrument used: Illumina HiSeq 3000. The TCR beta CDR3 region was amplified from genomic DNA by two rounds of multiplex PCR. In the first PCR round, primers specific to each TRBV and TRBJ gene were used, and the primer sequences were filed in Chinese patent CN105087789A. The public sequencing data were trimmed at Q25 with fastp and processed into clonotypes with MiXCR by TCRdb, which kept only in-frame beta chains. Records with the same CDR3 protein are collapsed into one entry carrying the most frequent genes and DNA. The sample table records about 36,000 distinct CDR3 sequences; less than 40% of these occur just once. Together, the top ten hold roughly 17% of the sample. The input for sequencing was PBMCs, taken before or after stereotactic body radiation therapy (not recorded which). Source of these receptors: a donor over 45 with non-small cell lung cancer.

At least ten counts were recorded for this clonotype. The V gene is TRBV3-1, the J gene TRBJ2-3; D is undetermined. Germline V gene data show CDR1 as LGHDT and CDR2 as YNNKEL (reference sequence). The CDR3 has 14 amino acids. V lost 0 bases and J 2 bases, leaving 6 bases between the germline ends. DNA of the CDR3: TGTGCCAGCAGCCAAGATCTAACCACAGATACGCAGTATTTT. Encoded protein: CASSQDLTTDTQYF.

Notes on this clonotype: A clone one base away is much larger, so this may be a read error. The chain employs TRBV10-3 and TRBJ2-7; 7 bases line up with TRBD1. V shed 6 bases and J 0 bases; nucleotides not matched to a gene: 8. Germline V CDR1 and CDR2: ENHRY, SYGVKD. CDR3 size: 15 residues. The CDR3 region has the DNA TGTGCCATCAGAGGAGGACAGGTAAACTCCTACGAGCAGTACTTC. This gives the protein CAIRGGQVNSYEQYF.

The chain links TRBV29-1 to TRBJ2-7, with TRBD1 matching over 9 bases. This CDR3 contains 14 residues. With V trimmed by 1 base and J by 2 bases, 3 bases remained unmatched. Per germline, CDR1 SQVTM and CDR2 ANQGSEA. For the CDR3, the DNA is TGCAGCGTTGAAGGACAGGGGGTCCCCTACGAGCAGTACTTC. Translating gives CSVEGQGVPYEQYF.

As for this clonotype: Germline is not matched at one junction end, which may reflect a read error. V usage is TRBV6-2 or TRBV6-3 and J usage is TRBJ2-5; 8 nucleotides align to TRBD1. The germline V gene encodes CDR1 MNHEY and CDR2 SVGEGT. CDR3 length equals 17 residues. CDR3: CASRGNGATGAQENQYF. The CDR3 DNA reads TGTGCCAGTAGGGGGAATGGGGCGACAGGGGCCCAAGAGAACCAGTACTTC.

This clonotype was picked up many times. The V call is TRBV5-1, the J call TRBJ2-1; 10 nucleotides align to TRBD2. The CDR3 covers 16 residues. Germline-derived CDR1 and CDR2 are SGHRS and YFSETQ. Unmatched junction bases numbered 13, after V lost 4 bases and J lost 9 bases. CDR3: CASSPRPAGGLTEQFF. The CDR3 DNA reads TGCGCCAGCAGCCCCCGACCAGCGGGGGGGCTCACTGAGCAGTTCTTC.

This clonotype was counted at least ten times. This rearrangement joins TRBV24-1 to TRBJ2-7, with 8 positions matching TRBD1. This CDR3 is 15 amino acids long. Unmatched junction bases numbered 4, after V lost 1 base and J lost 3 bases. Per germline, CDR1 KGHDR and CDR2 SFDVKD. CDR3 in DNA: TGTGCCACCAGTGATTTCCGACAGGGGTTCTACGAGCAGTACTTC. Protein sequence: CATSDFRQGFYEQYF.

This clonotype occurred a few times. A much larger clonotype is one base distant, so this may be a read error. This CDR3 reads CASSPLSEHTDTQYF. CDR3 DNA: TGTGCCAGCAGCCCTTTGAGCGAACACACAGATACGCAGTATTTT. The chain recombines TRBV6-2 or TRBV6-3 with TRBJ2-3; D is ambiguous. This CDR3 is built from 15 residues. V lost 6 bases and J 2 bases, leaving 15 bases between the germline ends. Germline V CDR1 and CDR2: MNHEY, SVGEGT.

Details on this clonotype: Just one base apart from a much larger clone, this may be a read error. This chain joins TRBV6-1 and TRBJ1-5; D gene ambiguous. There are 15 residues in the CDR3. V was trimmed by 0 bases and J by 6 bases, leaving 12 bases between them. The germline V gene encodes CDR1 MNHNS and CDR2 SASEGT. The CDR3 nucleotides are TGTGCCAGCAGTGAAGCGGTAAGGGAGAGTCAGCCCCAGCATTTT. Translating it yields CASSEAVRESQPQHF.

A word on this clonotype: A far larger clone is one base from this, pointing to a likely read error. The rearrangement joins TRBV6-1 to TRBJ2-3; 8 bases agree with TRBD1. V shed 4 bases, J shed 7 bases, and the junction held 10 bases outside the gene matches. Germline V gene lookup returns CDR1 MNHNS and CDR2 SASEGT. This CDR3 is built from 15 residues. The CDR3 DNA reads as TGTGCCAGCAGTGCCTCAGGGGGCGAAACATATACGCAGTATTTT. Protein sequence: CASSASGGETYTQYF.

This clonotype was found once. Compared with germline, one end of the junction differs, possibly owing to a read error. The chain recombines TRBV6-2 or TRBV6-3 with TRBJ1-3; no clear D gene. CDR1 is MNHEY and CDR2 is SVGEGT in the germline V gene. The CDR3 is made up of 14 amino acids. The chain's CDR3 is CASSYSWVGNIIYF. The CDR3 bases are TGTGCCAGCAGTTACTCGTGGGTTGGAAACATCATATATTTT.

This clonotype was detected ten times or more. This chain joins TRBV12-3 or TRBV12-4 and TRBJ2-5, with D perhaps TRBD1 (5 bases). Trimming pared 4 bases from V and 5 bases from J, leaving 17 bases between. The CDR3 is 15 residues long. DNA of the CDR3: TGTGCCAGCAGTTGGGGATCAGGGCTGGGGGAGACCCAGTACTTC. Protein: CASSWGSGLGETQYF.

This clonotype was seen repeatedly, ten times or more. This CDR3 is CATSSRTGGKYEQYF. DNA of the CDR3: TGTGCCACCAGCAGCAGGACAGGGGGGAAGTACGAGCAGTACTTC. The chain carries TRBV15 and TRBJ2-7; 10 positions match TRBD1. V shed 3 bases, J shed 4 bases, and the junction held 6 bases outside the gene matches. Germline V gene data show CDR1 as LNHNV and CDR2 as YYDKDF (reference sequence). This CDR3 comprises 15 residues.

This clonotype was seen ten or more times. The J gene is TRBJ1-1, the V gene TRBV13; possible D gene TRBD1, 6 bases. This CDR3 comprises 15 residues. Deletions cut 4 bases from V and 1 base from J, with 13 bases between. Germline CDR1 and CDR2: PRHDT and FYEKMQ (reference sequence). CDR3 coding DNA: TGTGCCAGCAGCTCGCCTGGGACATCGAACACTGAAGCTTTCTTT. It codes for CASSSPGTSNTEAFF.

In its sample, this clonotype was seen many times. The V gene is TRBV3-1, the J gene TRBJ1-1; 7 positions agree with TRBD1. CDR3 length: 14 amino acids. Germline-derived CDR1 and CDR2 are LGHDT and YNNKEL (reference sequence). V lost 0 bases to trimming and J lost 6 bases; unmatched junction nucleotides: 4. DNA of the CDR3: TGTGCCAGCAGCCAAGATCTAGGGGGCTCTGAAGCTTTCTTT. This sequence encodes CASSQDLGGSEAFF.

Comment on this clonotype: With a much larger clone just one base away, this may be a read error. Because it lacks the conserved phenylalanine or tryptophan at the end, this CDR3 is likely a read error. The CDR3 sequence: CASSEAWNYGYTL. CDR3 DNA sequence: TGTGCCAGCAGCGAAGCGTGGAACTATGGCTACACCCTC. The gene calls are TRBV5-6 and TRBJ1-2, with D unresolved. This CDR3 has 13 amino acids. V lost 4 bases and J 2 bases, leaving 9 bases between the germline ends. Per germline, CDR1 SGHDT and CDR2 YYEEEE.

To note about this clonotype: Mismatch with germline at one junction end may stem from a read error. The chain couples TRBV28 to TRBJ1-5; D gene uncertain. The CDR3 totals 13 residues. Germline-derived CDR1 and CDR2 are MDHEN and SYDVKM. The CDR3 region is CATSMGSASPQLF. The CDR3, as DNA: TGTGCCACCAGTATGGGCAGCGCAAGTCCCCAGCTTTTT.

The chain carries TRBV12-3 or TRBV12-4 and TRBJ1-5; no firm D call. V lost 7 bases to trimming and J lost 0 bases, with 7 bases between them. CDR3 size: 13 residues. The CDR3 protein is CASTAFSNQPQHF. DNA of the CDR3: TGTGCCAGCACGGCGTTTAGCAATCAGCCCCAGCATTTT.

This clonotype was detected ten times or more. This chain links TRBV4-1 with TRBJ2-2; 8 bases agree with TRBD1. Germline V gene data show CDR1 as MGHRA and CDR2 as YSYEKL. This CDR3 is 17 amino acids long. V dropped 3 bases and J dropped 5; count of bases not matched to a gene: 11. The CDR3 protein is CASSQSDRGSRTGELFF. Written as DNA, the CDR3 is TGCGCCAGCAGCCAGTCCGACAGGGGATCTCGGACCGGGGAGCTGTTTTTT.

Comments on this clonotype: A far bigger clonotype differs at one base, so this is likely a read error. The chain employs TRBV6-4 and TRBJ1-2; D is unclear. Trimming cost V 6 bases and J 4 bases, with 21 bases left between them. The CDR3 is 16 amino acids. Germline CDR1 and CDR2: MRHNA and SNTAGT. CDR3 coding DNA: TGTGCCAGCAGCGAAGACACGACATGGAGCATCTATGGCTACACCTTC. This gives the protein CASSEDTTWSIYGYTF.

Of note for this clonotype: This may be a read error: a much more frequent sequence differs by one nucleotide. The CDR3 end shows no conserved phenylalanine or tryptophan, and so a read error is likely. This chain joins TRBV11-2 and TRBJ2-7; weak D call: TRBD1 (6 bases). Between the trimmed V and J ends, which lost 4 bases and 6 bases, there was a span of 10 bases. Germline V CDR1 and CDR2: SGHAT, FQNNGV. The CDR3 length is 12 residues. CDR3 coding DNA: TGTGCCAGCAGCTCTACAGGGTTCGAGCAGTACCTC. Protein product: CASSSTGFEQYL.

This clonotype was counted a few times. The chain combines TRBV5-6 with TRBJ2-5; the D gene is possibly TRBD1 (6 bases). Between the trimmed V and J ends, which lost 4 bases and 4 bases, there was a span of 11 bases. Looked up from germline, CDR1 is SGHDT and CDR2 is YYEEEE. This CDR3 is built from 13 residues. As DNA, the CDR3 is TGTGCCAGCAGCGGGGGCCGAGGAGAGACCCAGTACTTC. It specifies CASSGGRGETQYF.

This clonotype was seen many times. J is TRBJ1-5 and V is TRBV6-1; 10 bases match TRBD1. CDR3 length: 14 amino acids. The V and J ends lost 6 bases and 6 bases, in that order; junction bases with no gene match: 5. Germline-derived CDR1 and CDR2 are MNHNS and SASEGT. CDR3 region: CASRGTGDSQPQHF. In DNA, the CDR3 is TGTGCCAGCAGAGGGACAGGGGATTCTCAGCCCCAGCATTTT.

There are many counts of this clonotype. The chain combines TRBV5-1 with TRBJ2-7; 8 bases are shared with TRBD1. In germline, CDR1 is SGHRS, CDR2 YFSETQ. The J segment lost 6 bases and the V segment lost 4 bases, leaving 9 bases of the junction unmatched. The CDR3 is made up of 14 amino acids. The CDR3 here is CASSPTRQGTEQYF. The CDR3 DNA reads as TGCGCCAGCAGCCCGACTCGACAGGGGACCGAGCAGTACTTC.

The chain couples TRBV19 to TRBJ2-5, with 9 bases aligning to TRBD1. Germline V lookup: CDR1 LNHDA, CDR2 SQIVND (reference sequence). The V segment lost 3 bases and the J segment 1 base; nucleotides outside the gene matches: 3. The CDR3 spans 15 residues. In DNA form, the CDR3 reads TGTGCCAGTAGTATTTACAGGGGGCCCCAAGAGACCCAGTACTTC. Translating gives CASSIYRGPQETQYF.

This clonotype has at least ten counts. This chain's CDR3 is CASSLGGSPYYGYTF. In DNA, the CDR3 is TGTGCCAGCAGCTTAGGGGGGTCCCCGTACTATGGCTACACCTTC. The V gene is TRBV7-2, the J gene TRBJ1-2, with D tentatively TRBD1 (5 bases). Trimming took 1 base from V and 3 from J, leaving 12 bases between them. Germline V CDR1 and CDR2: SGHTA, FQGNSA. The CDR3 covers 15 residues. Drawing the rest from reference TRBV7-2 and TRBJ1-2, the complete variable domain is GAGVSQSPSNKVTEKGKDVELRCDPISGHTALYWYRQSLGQGLEFLIYFQGNSAPDKSGLPSDRFSAERTGGSVSTLTIQRTQQEDSAVYLCASSLGGSPYYGYTFGSGTRLTVV.

This clonotype was counted at least ten times. The rearrangement links TRBV10-3 to TRBJ1-1, with TRBD1 matching over 7 bases. The CDR3 consists of 14 residues. V shed 6 bases and J 0 bases; nucleotides not matched to a gene: 4. Germline assignment: CDR1 ENHRY and CDR2 SYGVKD. The CDR3 loop reads CAISRDSMNTEAFF. For the CDR3, the DNA is TGTGCCATCAGCCGGGACAGTATGAACACTGAAGCTTTCTTT.

V is TRBV28 and J is TRBJ2-7; no firm D call. This CDR3 is 16 amino acids long. Germline loops: CDR1 MDHEN, CDR2 SYDVKM. V lost 4 bases and J lost 2, with 18 bases in between. The CDR3 region is CASSSEYKTYPYEQYF. The CDR3, as DNA: TGTGCCAGCAGTTCCGAATATAAGACCTATCCCTACGAGCAGTACTTC.

On this clonotype: This likely stems from a read error, as it lies one base from a far larger clone. This sequence joins TRBV6-5 and TRBJ2-1; D might be TRBD1 (5 bases). Germline lookup yields CDR1 MNHEY and CDR2 SVGAGI. Trimming removed 2 bases from V and 10 bases from J, with 12 bases in between. The CDR3 extends over 13 amino acids. DNA for the CDR3: TGTGCCAGCAGTTACCCGACAGAGCGCGAGCAGTTCTTC. Its translation: CASSYPTEREQFF.

CDR3 loop: CASNESGGPYEQYF. CDR3 in DNA: TGTGCCAGTAATGAATCGGGAGGGCCCTACGAGCAGTACTTC. V is TRBV19 and J is TRBJ2-7; 8 bases are a match to TRBD2. The germline CDR1 and CDR2 sequences are LNHDA and SQIVND (reference sequence). CDR3 length equals 14 residues. The V segment lost 7 bases and the J segment 2 bases; nucleotides outside the gene matches: 7.

With respect to this clonotype: Being one base from a much bigger clone, this may be a read error. CDR3 nucleotide sequence: TGTGCCAGCAGTTACTACCAGGTTAACACCGGGGAGCTGTTTTTT. Amino acid sequence: CASSYYQVNTGELFF. The J gene is TRBJ2-2, the V gene TRBV6-2 or TRBV6-3; D unresolved. The CDR3 runs 15 residues. The V gene lost 1 base and the J gene lost 2 bases, with 8 bases spanning the gap. Germline V gives CDR1 MNHEY, CDR2 SVGEGT.

The gene calls are TRBV7-6 and TRBJ2-3; TRBD2 matches 14 bases. The V gene's germline CDR1 is SGHVS and CDR2 FNYEAQ. This CDR3 is built from 15 residues. The junction had 8 bases not matched to a gene; V was cut back by 6 bases and J by 9 bases. This CDR3 reads CASSTGLAGGLTQYF. The CDR3 nucleotides read TGTGCCAGCAGTACAGGACTAGCGGGGGGCCTCACGCAGTATTTT.

A note on this clonotype: This may be a read error: a much more frequent sequence differs by one nucleotide. The chain links TRBV6-2 or TRBV6-3 to TRBJ2-4; D is perhaps TRBD1 (5 bases). This CDR3 contains 16 residues. Germline loops: CDR1 MNHEY, CDR2 SVGEGT. CDR3 DNA: TGTGCCAGCAGTGAAGCTGTACAGGCCGACCCAAACGTTCAGTACTTC. Translating it yields CASSEAVQADPNVQYF.